This record looks at one TCR beta chain sequence and its context. There were TCR beta CDR3 regions amplified from RNA transcripts. The HTBI primer set served for first-round RT-PCR of the TCR CDR3. TCRdb independently ran MiXCR on the multiplex PCR reads; one entry per CDR3 protein. This table has roughly 700,000 distinct CDR3 sequences, about a third appearing once. The entry originates in a study of T cells in Graves' hyperthyroidism and ophthalmopathy. Study-wide background: Peripheral blood was acquired at first diagnosis, ahead of any therapy whatsoever.

This CDR3 comprises 13 residues. In germline, CDR1 is SGHTA, CDR2 FQGNSA. V was cut by 2 bases and J by 2 bases, with 5 bases left in between. Patients aged 18 to 65 with hyperthyroidism were newly diagnosed, with duration under 2 months. Uncontrolled infection, other autoimmune disease, pregnancy or lactation led to exclusion. This sample holds PBMCs from roughly 10 ml fresh peripheral blood. The chain combines TRBV7-2 with TRBJ2-3; the D is unclear. The material sequenced was blood. This sequence originates from a woman aged 40-49 years with Graves' hyperthyroidism. The CDR3 bases are TGTGCCAGCAGCTTACCTCTCACAGATACGCAGTATTTT. This translates into CASSLPLTDTQYF.